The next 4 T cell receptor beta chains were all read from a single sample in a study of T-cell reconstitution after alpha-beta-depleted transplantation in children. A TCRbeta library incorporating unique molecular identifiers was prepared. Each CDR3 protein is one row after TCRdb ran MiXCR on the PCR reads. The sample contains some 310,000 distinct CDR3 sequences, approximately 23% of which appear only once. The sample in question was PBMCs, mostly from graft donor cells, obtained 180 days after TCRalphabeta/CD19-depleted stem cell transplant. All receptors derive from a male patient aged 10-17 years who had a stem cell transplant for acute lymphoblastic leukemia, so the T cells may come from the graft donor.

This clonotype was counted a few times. The DNA of the CDR3 is TGTGCCAGCAGCCCACTAAAGGACAGGGACCAGTACTTC. It encodes CASSPLKDRDQYF. The chain is built from TRBV7-9 and TRBJ2-5; 8 nucleotides line up with TRBD1. V dropped 5 bases and J dropped 10; count of bases not matched to a gene: 9. Germline CDR1 SEHNR, CDR2 FQNEAQ (reference sequence). CDR3 length equals 13 residues. The full variable domain, completed using reference TRBV7-9 and TRBJ2-5, is DTGVSQNPRHKITKRGQNVTFRCDPISEHNRLYWYRQTLGQGPEFLTYFQNEAQLEKSRLLSDRFSAERPKGSFSTLEIQRTEQGDSAMYLCASSPLKDRDQYFGPGTRLLVL.

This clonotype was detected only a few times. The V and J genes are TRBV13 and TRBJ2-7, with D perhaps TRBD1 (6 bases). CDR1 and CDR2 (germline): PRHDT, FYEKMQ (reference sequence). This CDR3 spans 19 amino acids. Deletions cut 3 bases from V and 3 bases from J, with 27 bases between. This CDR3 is CASSLGAGGSPRGLYEQYF. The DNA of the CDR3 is TGTGCCAGCAGCTTGGGGGCAGGAGGCTCCCCCCGCGGTCTCTACGAGCAGTACTTC.

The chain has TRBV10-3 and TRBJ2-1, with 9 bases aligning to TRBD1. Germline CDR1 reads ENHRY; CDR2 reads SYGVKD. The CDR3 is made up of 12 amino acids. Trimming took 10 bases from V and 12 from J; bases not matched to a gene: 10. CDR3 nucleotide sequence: TGTGCCAACAGGTTGACAGGGGGTATGCAGTTCTTC. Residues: CANRLTGGMQFF.

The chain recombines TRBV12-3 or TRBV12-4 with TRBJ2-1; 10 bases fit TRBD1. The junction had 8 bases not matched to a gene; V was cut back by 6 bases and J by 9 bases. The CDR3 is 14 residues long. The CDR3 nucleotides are TGTGCCAGCAGCCAGCTTGACAGGGGGCGTGAGCAGTTCTTC. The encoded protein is CASSQLDRGREQFF.